This T cell receptor (beta chain) came from a study of post-analysis software for immune sequencing data. Whole-study findings and limits: Controls showed significantly higher normalized Chao1 diversity than did multiple sclerosis patients. In patients, TRBV5-6, TRBV5-1 and TRBV20-1 belonged to five TRBV segments found more frequently than in controls.

CDR3 length equals 20 residues. V lost 2 bases and J lost 5; bases outside the gene matches: 13. The germline V gene encodes CDR1 MDHEN and CDR2 SYDVKM. This clonotype has only one observation. Its antigen is still unknown. The authors incorporated unique molecular identifiers into the TCR beta cDNA libraries. TCRdb reprocessed the PCR reads with MiXCR, giving one entry per CDR3 protein. The sample yields more than 350,000 distinct CDR3 sequences, 35% to 45% seen once. The sequence was collected from a girl between 2 and 10 years old with multiple sclerosis. Input material: blood. The chain links TRBV28 to TRBJ2-1, with 15 bases that match TRBD2. The CDR3 coding sequence is TGTGCCAGCAGTTTACCGCTTGGGACTAGCGGGAGGAGAATTAACAATGAGCAGTTCTTC. This encodes CASSLPLGTSGRRINNEQFF.